In this sample, the clone carrying this TCR beta chain turned up many times. Antigen unknown. These data originate in a study of naive and memory T cell subsets. The J segment lost 5 bases and the V segment lost 2 bases, leaving 13 bases of the junction unmatched. Germline V gene data show CDR1 as MDHEN and CDR2 as SYDVKM. The CDR3 runs to 17 residues. Findings of the study overall: The RNA method is potentially sensitive to activation and differentiation changes.

The library had UMIs added by 3' ligation of an oligonucleotide to TCR cDNA. Cells were not sorted; total RNA input targeted roughly 1 to 1000 ng. Four PCR rounds used nested alpha and beta constant region primers plus the SP2 primer. Using its own MiXCR run on the UMI-ligation and nested PCR reads, TCRdb lists one record per CDR3 protein. The profile shows about 26,000 distinct CDR3 sequences, around 4.9% of them singletons. The receptor was derived from an adult in good health. This chain connects TRBV28 to TRBJ2-5; 8 bases are a match to TRBD1. The sequenced sample consisted of blood. CDR3 amino acids: CASSLLLGQGLGETQYF. In DNA, the CDR3 is TGTGCCAGCAGTTTACTCCTAGGACAGGGTTTGGGCGAGACCCAGTACTTC.